These 30 T cell receptor beta chains were sequenced from one sample in a study of T cell responses to AZD1222 COVID-19 vaccine. Measured with immunoSEQ multiplex PCR; TCRdb has only the in-frame clones, and not every one. The sample holds around 26,000 clones; about nine tenths are singletons and the top ten take under 3.5%. The starting material was peripheral blood, obtained 28 days after the second AZD1222 dose. The origin of the receptors is an adult who received the AZD1222 COVID-19 vaccine.

This chain uses TRBV29-1 with TRBJ2-1, with 10 bases matching TRBD2. Germline V lookup: CDR1 SQVTM, CDR2 ANQGSEA. The CDR3 is 13 amino acids. Trimming at V came to 5 bases and at J to 5 bases, leaving 3 bases not matched to a gene. DNA for the CDR3: TGCAGCGTTATAGCGGGGGGAAACAATGAGCAGTTCTTC. Its translation: CSVIAGGNNEQFF.

This chain connects TRBV18 to TRBJ2-4, with 7 bases aligning to TRBD1. V lost 3 bases to trimming and J lost 4 bases; unmatched junction nucleotides: 0. This CDR3 has 13 amino acids. From germline, CDR1 is KGHSH and CDR2 LQKENI. The CDR3 sequence: CASSPGQKNIQYF. The CDR3 coding sequence is TGTGCCAGCTCACCGGGACAGAAAAACATTCAGTACTTC.

V is TRBV7-9 and J is TRBJ1-5; 11 positions agree with TRBD1. The length of the CDR3 is 16 residues. The trim removed 5 bases at V and 2 bases at J, leaving 5 bases unmatched. Germline CDR1 is SEHNR and CDR2 is FQNEAQ (reference sequence). CDR3 DNA sequence: TGTGCCAGCAGCCCAGGGACAGGGGGGCGCAATCAGCCCCAGCATTTT. Amino acid sequence: CASSPGTGGRNQPQHF.

With respect to this clone: An end of the junction differs from the germline gene, which may be a read error. The chain has TRBV5-1 and TRBJ2-1; the D gene is possibly TRBD2 (5 bases). The germline gives CDR1 SGHRS, CDR2 YFSETQ. The CDR3 has 14 amino acids. The CDR3 protein is CASSGMTRRNEQFF. The CDR3 DNA is TGCGCCAGCAGCGGCATGACAAGGAGGAATGAACAGTTCTTC.

The chain carries TRBV6-2 or TRBV6-3 and TRBJ1-5, with TRBD1 identical over 8 bases. The ends lost 4 bases at V and 3 bases at J; junction bases unmatched: 23. Germline V gene data show CDR1 as MNHEY and CDR2 as SVGEGT. The CDR3 contains 21 residues. CDR3 protein: CASSSYGTGDPTTQFNQPQHF. DNA of the CDR3: TGTGCCAGCAGTTCATACGGGACAGGAGACCCGACAACGCAATTCAATCAGCCCCAGCATTTT.

The V gene is TRBV2, the J gene TRBJ1-5; no reliable D call. Trimming took off 1 base at V and 5 bases at J, with 9 bases between the two ends. The CDR3 is 14 residues long. Germline CDR1 is SNHLY and CDR2 is FYNNEI. The DNA of the CDR3 is TGTGCCAGCAGTGAAGTGTCAGTAGATCAGCCCCAGCATTTT. Translating gives CASSEVSVDQPQHF.

In this sample, this clone turned up once. The chain combines TRBV19 with TRBJ2-6, with D uncertain. CDR3 length: 16 residues. CDR1 is LNHDA, CDR2 SQIVND, per germline (reference sequence). V lost 0 bases to trimming and J lost 3 bases, with 9 bases between them. CDR3 protein: CASSIEPDHGANVLTF. The CDR3 DNA sequence: TGTGCCAGTAGTATAGAGCCAGACCATGGGGCCAACGTCCTGACTTTC.

The rearrangement links TRBV6-5 to TRBJ2-1; maybe TRBD2 (5 bases). Germline V lookup: CDR1 MNHEY, CDR2 SVGAGI. CDR3 length: 13 residues. V shed 1 base and J shed 9 bases, with 10 bases lying between them. The CDR3 DNA reads TGTGCCAGCAGTTACTTCAGCGGACGTGAGCAGTTCTTC. Its protein is CASSYFSGREQFF.

J is TRBJ1-2 and V is TRBV13; D is perhaps TRBD1 (6 bases). The V gene's germline CDR1 is PRHDT and CDR2 FYEKMQ (reference sequence). This CDR3 has 17 amino acids. Trimming cost V 5 bases and J 0 bases, with 19 bases left between them. CDR3 region: CASSEKGGQLANYGYTF. In nucleotides, the CDR3 is TGTGCCAGCAGCGAGAAGGGGGGCCAGTTAGCTAACTATGGCTACACCTTC.

V usage is TRBV6-5 and J usage is TRBJ2-7; D uncertain. Germline lookup yields CDR1 MNHEY and CDR2 SVGAGI. V lost 6 bases, J lost 2 bases, and 11 bases lay in between. The length of the CDR3 is 13 residues. The CDR3 reads CASRYSGAYEQYF. The CDR3, as DNA: TGTGCCAGCAGATACAGTGGGGCCTACGAGCAGTACTTC.

This clone was seen only a few times. This rearrangement joins TRBV7-2 to TRBJ2-7; TRBD2 agrees at 8 bases. There are 15 residues in the CDR3. The junction had 9 bases not matched to a gene; V was cut back by 5 bases and J by 3 bases. Germline CDR1 and CDR2: SGHTA and FQGNSA. CDR3 loop: CASSPGPGGVYEQYF. In DNA form, the CDR3 reads TGTGCCAGCAGCCCGGGCCCGGGGGGGGTCTACGAGCAGTACTTC.

This rearrangement joins TRBV12-2 to TRBJ1-4. TRBV12-2 is a documented pseudogene. The CDR3 loop spans 12 amino acids. The CDR3 nucleotides are TGTGCGCAAGGGGGGCAATGGGAAAAACTGTTTTTT. This codes for CAQGGQWEKLFF.

The chain recombines TRBV9 with TRBJ2-2; perhaps TRBD2 as D (5 bases). The ends were cut back, 0 bases at V and 6 bases at J, with 12 bases in the middle. This CDR3 region has 15 residues. Looked up from germline, CDR1 is SGDLS and CDR2 is YYNGEE. The CDR3 protein is CASSVGFTAAGELFF. In DNA, the CDR3 is TGTGCCAGCAGCGTAGGGTTCACAGCGGCCGGGGAGCTGTTTTTT.

The rearrangement joins TRBV14 to TRBJ1-1; tentatively, D is TRBD1 (5 bases). The CDR3 sequence is 13 residues long. Trimming took 1 base from V and 7 from J, leaving 10 bases between them. From germline, CDR1 is SGHDN and CDR2 FVKESK. This CDR3 reads CASSQVSGREAFF. CDR3 coding DNA: TGTGCCAGCAGCCAAGTGTCAGGGCGTGAAGCTTTCTTT. Filled out from reference TRBV14 and TRBJ1-1, the complete variable domain reads EAGVTQFPSHSVIEKGQTVTLRCDPISGHDNLYWYRRVMGKEIKFLLHFVKESKQDESGMPNNRFLAERTGGTYSTLKVQPAELEDSGVYFCASSQVSGREAFFGQGTRLTVV.

This rearrangement joins TRBV7-8 to TRBJ1-4; no definite D call. The CDR3 runs 17 residues. CDR1 SGHVS and CDR2 FQNEAQ come from the germline V gene. V lost 5 bases to trimming and J lost 0 bases, with 16 bases between them. The CDR3 loop is CASSPPDGLTTNEKLFF. The CDR3 region has the DNA TGTGCCAGCAGCCCCCCGGACGGCCTAACAACTAATGAAAAACTGTTTTTT. The entire variable domain, with the rest obtained from reference TRBV7-8 and TRBJ1-4, is as follows: GAGVSQSPRYKVAKRGQDVALRCDPISGHVSLFWYQQALGQGPEFLTYFQNEAQLDKSGLPSDRFFAERPEGSVSTLKIQRTQQEDSAVYLCASSPPDGLTTNEKLFFGSGTQLSVL.

V is TRBV3-1 (or the pseudogene TRBV3-2) and J is TRBJ1-1; 9 bases fit TRBD1. V lost 5 bases to trimming and J lost 10 bases; unmatched junction nucleotides: 8. Germline V gene sequence: CDR1 LGHDT, CDR2 YNNKEL (reference sequence). This CDR3 contains 13 residues. As DNA, the CDR3 is TGTGCCAGCAGCTACGGACAGGGGAAAGGAGCTTTCTTT. Protein product: CASSYGQGKGAFF.

This clone occurred a few times. The CDR3 loop is CASSPRVSGGTGELFF. CDR3 bases: TGTGCCAGCAGCCCCCGAGTCAGCGGGGGCACCGGGGAGCTGTTTTTT. V is TRBV9 and J is TRBJ2-2, with TRBD2 identical over 8 bases. Trimming took 4 bases from V and 4 from J; bases not matched to a gene: 9. CDR1 and CDR2 from the germline V gene are SGDLS and YYNGEE. The CDR3 has 16 amino acids.

This clone was detected once. The rearrangement uses TRBV10-2 and TRBJ1-1; D gene uncertain. The ends were cut back, 1 base at V and 5 bases at J, with 8 bases in the middle. This CDR3 has 13 residues. Germline V lookup: CDR1 WSHSY, CDR2 SAAADI. In nucleotides, the CDR3 is TGCGCCAGCAGTGAGTGGGGTGGTACTGAAGCTTTCTTT. It yields the protein CASSEWGGTEAFF.

The chain is built from TRBV27 and TRBJ2-3; 8 nucleotides line up with TRBD2. Trimming cost V 5 bases and J 7 bases; bases outside gene matches: 14. The V gene's germline CDR1 is MNHEY and CDR2 SMNVEV (reference sequence). The CDR3 runs 16 residues. The CDR3: CASSTMDGGAKNTQYF. CDR3 in DNA: TGTGCCAGCAGTACCATGGACGGGGGGGCCAAAAATACGCAGTATTTT.

The rearrangement joins TRBV13 to TRBJ2-3; 12 bases agree with TRBD1. Germline assignment: CDR1 PRHDT and CDR2 FYEKMQ (reference sequence). The CDR3 covers 16 residues. With 3 bases clipped from V and 2 bases from J, the junction kept 3 bases outside the gene matches. The CDR3 loop is CASSLGQGAPTDTQYF. DNA for the CDR3: TGTGCCAGCAGCTTGGGACAGGGGGCCCCCACAGATACGCAGTATTTT.

V usage is TRBV11-2 and J usage is TRBJ2-1; tentative D call: TRBD1 (5 bases). The ends were cut back, 0 bases at V and 12 bases at J, with 6 bases in the middle. The CDR3 length is 11 residues. In germline, CDR1 is SGHAT, CDR2 FQNNGV. Here the CDR3 reads CASSLDGAQFF. In DNA, the CDR3 is TGTGCCAGCAGCTTAGATGGGGCGCAGTTCTTC.

Only one count was recorded for this clone. V is TRBV19 and J is TRBJ1-1; a weak D match, TRBD1 (5 bases). V was trimmed by 2 bases and J by 1 base, leaving 8 bases between them. This CDR3 comprises 14 residues. Germline CDR1 and CDR2: LNHDA and SQIVND (reference sequence). CDR3 DNA: TGTGCCAGTAGTATATTGGGGCAGAACACTGAAGCTTTCTTT. It specifies CASSILGQNTEAFF.

The chain joins TRBV7-2 to TRBJ2-5, with D possibly TRBD2 on 6 matching bases. Trimming cost V 7 bases and J 5 bases, with 23 bases left between them. The germline CDR1 and CDR2 sequences are SGHTA and FQGNSA. The CDR3 runs 16 residues. The CDR3 sequence is CASTHVHLDAGETQYF. The CDR3 region has the DNA TGTGCCAGCACCCACGTCCATTTAGACGCGGGGGAGACCCAGTACTTC.

Of note for this clone: At one end the junction does not follow the germline gene, possibly because of a read error. The chain links TRBV7-7 to TRBJ2-5; tentative D call: TRBD1 (5 bases). Looked up from germline, CDR1 is SSHAT and CDR2 is FNYEAQ (reference sequence). The CDR3 length is 15 residues. Here the CDR3 DNA reads TGTGCTAGCAGCTTAATCCCAGGGAACCAAGAGACCCAGTACTTC. Translation gives CASSLIPGNQETQYF.

This chain uses TRBV3-1 (or the pseudogene TRBV3-2) with TRBJ2-5, with D unresolved. The germline V gene encodes CDR1 LGHDT and CDR2 YNNKEL (reference sequence). The CDR3 contains 11 residues. V was shortened by 3 bases and J by 5 bases, with 4 bases between the two germline ends. CDR3 bases: TGTGCCAGCAGCCACGGGGAGACCCAGTACTTC. It codes for CASSHGETQYF.

The chain joins TRBV7-2 to TRBJ2-1; the D gene is possibly TRBD2 (6 bases). Trimming stripped 5 bases from V and 3 bases from J, with 20 bases between. CDR1 and CDR2 from the germline V gene are SGHTA and FQGNSA. This CDR3 has 17 residues. CDR3 sequence (DNA): TGTGCCAGCAGCCCACCAAGGGACGGACTAATCTACAATGAGCAGTTCTTC. Its protein product is CASSPPRDGLIYNEQFF.

The V gene is TRBV5-4, the J gene TRBJ2-5, with D tentatively TRBD1 (6 bases). This CDR3 has 15 residues. V lost 0 bases and J lost 6, with 15 bases in between. Germline assignment: CDR1 SGHNT and CDR2 YYREEE (reference sequence). The CDR3 DNA sequence: TGTGCCAGCAGCTTGGCCGAAACAGGGCGACAGACCCAGTACTTC. It specifies CASSLAETGRQTQYF.

In DNA, the CDR3 is TGTGCCAGACAGGGACAGGGGGCTGGAGATACGCAGTATTTT. Protein product: CARQGQGAGDTQYF. J is TRBJ2-3 and V is TRBV19, with 12 bases aligning to TRBD1. V lost 9 bases, J lost 5 bases, and 6 bases stayed unmatched. The CDR3 runs 14 residues. Germline V gene sequence: CDR1 LNHDA, CDR2 SQIVND (reference sequence).

J is TRBJ1-2 and V is TRBV7-8; a weak D match, TRBD1 (5 bases). This CDR3 comprises 14 residues. Germline V gene lookup returns CDR1 SGHVS and CDR2 FQNEAQ. The germline V and J ends were trimmed by 7 bases and 4 bases, with 16 bases remaining between them. DNA for the CDR3: TGTGCCAGCACCCTGGGACCCGCGGGCTATGGCTACACCTTC. Residues: CASTLGPAGYGYTF.

The chain uses TRBV7-2 and TRBJ1-1; perhaps TRBD1 as D (5 bases). Germline V gene sequence: CDR1 SGHTA, CDR2 FQGNSA. The CDR3 runs 15 residues. V gave up 5 bases and J gave up 0 bases, with 13 bases separating them. CDR3 sequence (DNA): TGTGCCAGCAGCCATCGGGGCGGCATGAACACTGAAGCTTTCTTT. Residues: CASSHRGGMNTEAFF.